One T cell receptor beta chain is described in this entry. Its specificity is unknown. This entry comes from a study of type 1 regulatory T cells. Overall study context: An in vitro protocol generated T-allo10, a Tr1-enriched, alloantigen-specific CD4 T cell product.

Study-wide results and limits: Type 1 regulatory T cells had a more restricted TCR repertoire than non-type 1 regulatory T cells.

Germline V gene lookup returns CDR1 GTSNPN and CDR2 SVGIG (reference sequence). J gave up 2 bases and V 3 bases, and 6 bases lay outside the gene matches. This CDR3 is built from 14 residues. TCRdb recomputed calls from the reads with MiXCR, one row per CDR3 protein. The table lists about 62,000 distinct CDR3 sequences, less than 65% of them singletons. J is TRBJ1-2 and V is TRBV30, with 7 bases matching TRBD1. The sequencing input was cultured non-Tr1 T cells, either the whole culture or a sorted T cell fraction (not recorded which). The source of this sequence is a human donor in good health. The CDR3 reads CAWRRTGPNYGYTF. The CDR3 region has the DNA TGTGCCTGGAGAAGGACAGGCCCAAACTATGGCTACACCTTC.